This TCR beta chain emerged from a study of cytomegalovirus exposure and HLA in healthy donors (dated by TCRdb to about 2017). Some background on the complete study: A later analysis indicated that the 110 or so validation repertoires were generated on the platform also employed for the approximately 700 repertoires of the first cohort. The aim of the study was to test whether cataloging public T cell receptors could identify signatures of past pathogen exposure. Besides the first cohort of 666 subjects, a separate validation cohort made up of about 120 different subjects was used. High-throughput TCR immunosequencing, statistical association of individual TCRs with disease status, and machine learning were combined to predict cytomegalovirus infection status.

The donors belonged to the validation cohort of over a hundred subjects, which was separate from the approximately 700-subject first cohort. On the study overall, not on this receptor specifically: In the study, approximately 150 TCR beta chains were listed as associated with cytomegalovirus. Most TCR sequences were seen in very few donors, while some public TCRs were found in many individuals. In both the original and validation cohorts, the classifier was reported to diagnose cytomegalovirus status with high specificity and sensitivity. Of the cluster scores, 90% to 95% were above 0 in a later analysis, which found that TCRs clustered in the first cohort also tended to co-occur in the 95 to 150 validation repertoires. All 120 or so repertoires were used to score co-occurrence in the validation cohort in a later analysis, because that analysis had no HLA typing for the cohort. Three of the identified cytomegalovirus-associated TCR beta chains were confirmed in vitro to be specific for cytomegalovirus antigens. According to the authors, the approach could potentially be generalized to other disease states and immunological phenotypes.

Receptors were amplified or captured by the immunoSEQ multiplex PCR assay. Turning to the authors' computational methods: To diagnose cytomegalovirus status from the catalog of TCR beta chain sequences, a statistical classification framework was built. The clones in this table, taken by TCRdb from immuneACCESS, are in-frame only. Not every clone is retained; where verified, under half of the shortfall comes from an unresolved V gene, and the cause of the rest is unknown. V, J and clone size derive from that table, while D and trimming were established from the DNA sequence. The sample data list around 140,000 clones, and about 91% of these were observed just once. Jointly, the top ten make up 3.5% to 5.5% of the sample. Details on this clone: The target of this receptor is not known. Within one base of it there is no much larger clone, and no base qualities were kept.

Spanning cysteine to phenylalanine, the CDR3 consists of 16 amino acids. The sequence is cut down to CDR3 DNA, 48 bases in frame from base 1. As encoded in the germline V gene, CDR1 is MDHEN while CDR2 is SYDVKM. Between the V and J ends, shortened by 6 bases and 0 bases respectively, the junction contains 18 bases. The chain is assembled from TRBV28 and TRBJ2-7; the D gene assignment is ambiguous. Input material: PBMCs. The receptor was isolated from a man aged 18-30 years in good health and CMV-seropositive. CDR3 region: CASSQFFNLPSYEQYF. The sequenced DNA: TGTGCCAGCAGCCAATTTTTCAACTTGCCCTCCTACGAGCAGTACTTC. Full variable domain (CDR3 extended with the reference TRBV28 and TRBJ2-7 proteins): DVKVTQSSRYLVKRTGEKVFLECVQDMDHENMFWYRQDPGLGLRLIYFSYDVKMKEKGDIPEGYSVSREKKERFSLILESASTNQTSMYLCASSQFFNLPSYEQYFGPGTRLTVT.